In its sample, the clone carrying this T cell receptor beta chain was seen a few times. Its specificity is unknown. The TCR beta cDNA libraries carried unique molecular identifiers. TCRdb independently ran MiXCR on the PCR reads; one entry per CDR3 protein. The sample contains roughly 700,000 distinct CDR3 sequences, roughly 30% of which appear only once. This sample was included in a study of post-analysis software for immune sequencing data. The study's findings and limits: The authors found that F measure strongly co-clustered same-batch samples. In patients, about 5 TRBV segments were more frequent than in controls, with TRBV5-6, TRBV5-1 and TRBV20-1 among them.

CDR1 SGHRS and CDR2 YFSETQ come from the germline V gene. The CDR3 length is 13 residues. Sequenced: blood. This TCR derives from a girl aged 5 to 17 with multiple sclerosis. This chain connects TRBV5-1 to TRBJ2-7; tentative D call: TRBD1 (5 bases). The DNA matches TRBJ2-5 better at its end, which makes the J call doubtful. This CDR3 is CASSPGHPATQYF. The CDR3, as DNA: TGCGCCAGCAGCCCCGGACATCCCGCGACCCAGTACTTC.